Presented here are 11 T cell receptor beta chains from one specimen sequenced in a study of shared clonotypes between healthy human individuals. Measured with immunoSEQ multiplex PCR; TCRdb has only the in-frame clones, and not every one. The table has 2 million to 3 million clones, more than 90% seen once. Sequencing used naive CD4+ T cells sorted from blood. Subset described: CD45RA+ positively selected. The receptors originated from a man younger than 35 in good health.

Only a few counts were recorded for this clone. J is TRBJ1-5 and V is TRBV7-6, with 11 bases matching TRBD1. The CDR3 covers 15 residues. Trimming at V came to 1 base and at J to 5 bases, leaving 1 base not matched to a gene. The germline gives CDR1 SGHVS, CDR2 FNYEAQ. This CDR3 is CASSLGDRGDQPQHF. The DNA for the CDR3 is TGTGCCAGCAGCTTAGGGGACAGGGGGGATCAGCCCCAGCATTTT.

CDR3 in amino acids: CASSLKGDEQFF. In nucleotides, the CDR3 is TGTGCCAGCAGCTTAAAAGGAGACGAGCAGTTCTTC. This chain joins TRBV7-3 and TRBJ2-1; D is unclear. Deletions cut 1 base from V and 10 bases from J, with 8 bases between. The CDR3 has 12 residues. Per the germline V gene, CDR1 is SGHTA and CDR2 is FQGTGA.

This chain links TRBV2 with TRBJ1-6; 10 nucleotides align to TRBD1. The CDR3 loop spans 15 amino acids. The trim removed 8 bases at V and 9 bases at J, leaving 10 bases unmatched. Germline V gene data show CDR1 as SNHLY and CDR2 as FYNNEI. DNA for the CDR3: TGTGCCAGCCAAATAGGGACAGGGGTGGTTTCACCCCTCCACTTT. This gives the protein CASQIGTGVVSPLHF.

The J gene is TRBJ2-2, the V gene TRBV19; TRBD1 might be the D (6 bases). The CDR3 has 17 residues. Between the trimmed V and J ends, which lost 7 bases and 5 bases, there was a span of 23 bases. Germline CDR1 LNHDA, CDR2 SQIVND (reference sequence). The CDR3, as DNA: TGTGCCAGTACGTTACTAGGGTACGAGGGGGATACCGGGGAGCTGTTTTTT. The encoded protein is CASTLLGYEGDTGELFF.

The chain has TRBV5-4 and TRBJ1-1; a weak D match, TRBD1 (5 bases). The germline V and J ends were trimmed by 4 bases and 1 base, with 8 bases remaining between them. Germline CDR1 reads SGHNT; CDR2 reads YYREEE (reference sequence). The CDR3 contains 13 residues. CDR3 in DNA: TGTGCCAGCAGCAAACAGGAGAACACTGAAGCTTTCTTT. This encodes CASSKQENTEAFF.

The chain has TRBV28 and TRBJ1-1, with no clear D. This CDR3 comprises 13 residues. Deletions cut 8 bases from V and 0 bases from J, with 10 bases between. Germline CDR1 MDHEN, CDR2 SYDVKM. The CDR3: CASVEALNTEAFF. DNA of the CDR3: TGTGCCAGCGTGGAAGCCTTGAACACTGAAGCTTTCTTT.

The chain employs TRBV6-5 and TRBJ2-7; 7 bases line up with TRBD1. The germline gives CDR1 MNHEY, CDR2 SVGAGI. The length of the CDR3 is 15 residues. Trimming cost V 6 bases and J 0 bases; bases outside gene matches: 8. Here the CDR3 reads CASSPQTGASYEQYF. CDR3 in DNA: TGTGCCAGCAGCCCTCAAACAGGGGCCTCCTACGAGCAGTACTTC.

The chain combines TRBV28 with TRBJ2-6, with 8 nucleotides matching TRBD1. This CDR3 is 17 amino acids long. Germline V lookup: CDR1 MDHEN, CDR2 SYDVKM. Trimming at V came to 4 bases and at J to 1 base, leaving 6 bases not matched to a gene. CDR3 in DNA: TGTGCCAGCAGTTACCGGGACAGGTGGTCTGGGGCCAACGTCCTGACTTTC. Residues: CASSYRDRWSGANVLTF.

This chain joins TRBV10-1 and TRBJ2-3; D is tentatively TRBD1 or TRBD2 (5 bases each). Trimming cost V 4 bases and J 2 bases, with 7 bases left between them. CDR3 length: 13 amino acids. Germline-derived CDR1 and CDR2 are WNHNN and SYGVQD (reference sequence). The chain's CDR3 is CASSGDLTDTQYF. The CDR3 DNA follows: TGCGCCAGCAGTGGGGACCTCACAGATACGCAGTATTTT.

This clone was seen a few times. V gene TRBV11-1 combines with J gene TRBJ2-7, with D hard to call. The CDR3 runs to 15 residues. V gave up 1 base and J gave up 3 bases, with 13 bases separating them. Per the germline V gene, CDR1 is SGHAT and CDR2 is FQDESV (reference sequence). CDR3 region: CASSLEVGWVYEQYF. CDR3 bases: TGTGCCAGCAGCTTAGAGGTAGGCTGGGTCTACGAGCAGTACTTC.

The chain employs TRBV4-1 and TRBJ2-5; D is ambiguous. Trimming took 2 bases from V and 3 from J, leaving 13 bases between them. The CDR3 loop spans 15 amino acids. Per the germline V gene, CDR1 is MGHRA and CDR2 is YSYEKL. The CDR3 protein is CASSQILQLKETQYF. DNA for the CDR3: TGCGCCAGCAGCCAAATCTTACAGCTTAAAGAGACCCAGTACTTC.